The clone carrying this T cell receptor beta chain was counted only a few times. Its specificity is not known. Some clones are missing from TCRdb's copy, which holds only in-frame ones; the method was immunoSEQ multiplex PCR. The table includes tens of thousands of clones, 86% detected once. The data belong to a study of lymphopenia after photon versus proton radiotherapy. General observations from the study: After lymphocyte nadir, photon-treated repertoires showed oligoclonal expansion, especially CD8+ Temra. Larger post-nadir TCR diversity loss correlated inversely with survival in deceased patients.

Trimming removed 5 bases from V and 2 bases from J, with 13 bases in between. The CDR3 covers 15 residues. The germline gives CDR1 SGHAT, CDR2 FQNNGV. J is TRBJ1-3 and V is TRBV11-2; no firm D call. Sample: peripheral blood, taken from a patient treated with proton-based radiotherapy. The source of this sequence is a woman in her seventies with pancreatic cancer. Some clones in this sample may be carry-over from other donors' samples. The CDR3 DNA is TGTGCCAGCAGCGTTAGAGGCGATCCTGGAAACACCATATATTTT. It specifies CASSVRGDPGNTIYF.